Described below is a single T cell receptor (beta chain) sequence and its context. The data were obtained in a study of blood T cell repertoires in COVID-19. Study at large: In each case, the material was cDNA or gDNA derived from T cells, B-cell-depleted T cells, or PBMCs.

Germline V gene data show CDR1 as MNHEY and CDR2 as SVGAGI. This CDR3 has 14 amino acids. With 6 bases removed from V and 1 base from J, the gap between germline ends came to 12 bases. Per the study methods: The assay estimated nucleated cells by amplifying reference gene primers. The protocol was immunoSEQ multiplex PCR, while the TCRdb copy is restricted to in-frame clones and leaves out a portion. The V and J calls and clone size were taken over from that table, and D and trimming were inferred from the DNA. There are about 75,000 clones in the sample; approximately 88% occur only once, and roughly 6.7% lies in the top ten.

V gene TRBV6-5 combines with J gene TRBJ1-1; D uncertain. Sequencing was carried out using peripheral blood. The sequence came from a woman in her 70s with acute or convalescent COVID-19. The CDR3 loop reads CASRPPGKNTEAFF. CDR3 nucleotide sequence: TGTGCCAGCAGGCCCCCCGGGAAGAACACTGAAGCTTTCTTT.